A single sample gave rise to the 23 T cell receptor beta chains below, sequenced in a study of response to subunit inactivated influenza vaccine. TCRdb used MiXCR to reprocess the RT-PCR reads, holding one entry per CDR3 protein. Of fewer than 550,000 distinct CDR3 sequences listed, about 25% are singletons. Source: CD4+ T cells sorted from PBMCs, taken around 5 days after vaccination. Receptors originate from a man aged 50 to 59 who received an inactivated influenza vaccine.

In its sample, this clonotype was seen many times. The J gene is TRBJ1-5, the V gene TRBV2, with 9 bases lining up with TRBD1. The CDR3 extends over 13 amino acids. V gave up 6 bases and J gave up 5 bases; unmatched junction bases: 2. Germline CDR1 reads SNHLY; CDR2 reads FYNNEI. CDR3: CASRRDRDQPQHF. The CDR3 DNA sequence: TGTGCCAGCAGAAGGGACAGGGATCAGCCCCAGCATTTT.

J is TRBJ2-1 and V is TRBV15; D is unresolved. V lost 0 bases and J 2 bases, leaving 11 bases between the germline ends. Germline V gene sequence: CDR1 LNHNV, CDR2 YYDKDF (reference sequence). The CDR3 has 16 amino acids. This CDR3 reads CATSRDPRFTYNEQFF. The CDR3 region has the DNA TGTGCCACCAGCAGAGATCCCAGGTTCACCTACAATGAGCAGTTCTTC.

This chain uses TRBV15 with TRBJ2-7; D call uncertain. The CDR3 runs to 13 residues. Germline V gene sequence: CDR1 LNHNV, CDR2 YYDKDF (reference sequence). With 2 bases removed from V and 4 bases from J, the gap between germline ends came to 9 bases. This CDR3 is CATSRQTGYEQYF. The CDR3 DNA reads TGTGCCACCAGCAGACAGACTGGGTACGAGCAGTACTTC. The variable domain in full, completed from reference TRBV15 and TRBJ2-7, reads DAMVIQNPRYQVTQFGKPVTLSCSQTLNHNVMYWYQQKSSQAPKLLFHYYDKDFNNEADTPDNFQSRRPNTSFCFLDIRSPGLGDTAMYLCATSRQTGYEQYFGPGTRLTVT.

This clonotype has ten or more counts. CDR3 coding DNA: TGTGCCAGCTCACCACCTCCAGGGCCTGGGGCCAACGTCCTGACTTTC. Protein sequence: CASSPPPGPGANVLTF. The gene calls are TRBV18 and TRBJ2-6, with D possibly TRBD1 on 5 matching bases. This CDR3 is built from 16 residues. Trimming took off 0 bases at V and 2 bases at J, with 8 bases between the two ends. The germline CDR1 and CDR2 sequences are KGHSH and LQKENI.

This chain joins TRBV20-1 and TRBJ2-5; tentative D call: TRBD1 (5 bases). Trimming removed 3 bases from V and 0 bases from J, with 8 bases in between. The CDR3 runs 13 residues. Germline V gene lookup returns CDR1 DFQATT and CDR2 SNEGSKA (reference sequence). CDR3 protein: CSASTGNQETQYF. For the CDR3, the DNA is TGCAGTGCTAGCACAGGAAACCAAGAGACCCAGTACTTC.

The rearrangement joins TRBV28 to TRBJ2-2; possibly TRBD1 for D (6 bases). V dropped 5 bases and J dropped 8 bases, with 15 bases sitting between them. This CDR3 is 14 amino acids long. The germline V gene has CDR1 MDHEN and CDR2 SYDVKM. The CDR3 DNA is TGTGCCAGCAGTAAGCCACCAGGGGAGGGGGAGCTGTTTTTT. It yields the protein CASSKPPGEGELFF.

At least ten counts were recorded for this clonotype. CDR3 protein: CSVATPGLVHEQFF. As DNA, the CDR3 is TGCAGCGTAGCTACCCCGGGCCTAGTCCATGAGCAGTTCTTC. V usage is TRBV29-1 and J usage is TRBJ2-1; D ambiguous. Trimming took 6 bases from V and 8 from J, leaving 20 bases between them. There are 14 residues in the CDR3. CDR1 is SQVTM and CDR2 is ANQGSEA in the germline V gene.

This clonotype has a handful of counts. The chain uses TRBV5-1 and TRBJ2-1, with TRBD1 as a possible D gene (8 bases). V was trimmed by 3 bases and J by 7 bases, leaving 17 bases between them. Germline V gene lookup returns CDR1 SGHRS and CDR2 YFSETQ. The CDR3 runs 15 residues. In nucleotides, the CDR3 is TGCGCCAGCAGCTCATTCGGACAGGGAGGGAATGAGCAGTTCTTC. It specifies CASSSFGQGGNEQFF. Drawing the rest from reference TRBV5-1 and TRBJ2-1, the complete variable domain is KAGVTQTPRYLIKTRGQQVTLSCSPISGHRSVSWYQQTPGQGLQFLFEYFSETQRNKGNFPGRFSGRQFSNSRSEMNVSTLELGDSALYLCASSSFGQGGNEQFFGPGTRLTVL.

This clonotype was found a few times. V usage is TRBV6-1 and J usage is TRBJ1-4, with D possibly being TRBD1 (5 bases). Trimming removed 6 bases from V and 1 base from J, with 12 bases in between. The germline V gene has CDR1 MNHNS and CDR2 SASEGT. The CDR3 contains 15 residues. Here the CDR3 DNA reads TGTGCCAGCAGAGGGAAGGGGCGAACTAATGAAAAACTGTTTTTT. Amino acid sequence: CASRGKGRTNEKLFF.

This clonotype was detected a few times. The V gene is TRBV20-1, the J gene TRBJ2-5, with 8 bases fitting TRBD1. The CDR3 consists of 17 residues. Germline V gene sequence: CDR1 DFQATT, CDR2 SNEGSKA (reference sequence). The V segment lost 1 base and the J segment 5 bases; nucleotides outside the gene matches: 15. For the CDR3, the DNA is TGCAGTGCTAGAGGCTTCGGACGACAGGGGTTGGGGGAGACCCAGTACTTC. It specifies CSARGFGRQGLGETQYF.

DNA of the CDR3: TGTGCCAGCAGGGGGGCCTCTCCTGAAAAACTGTTTTTT. Its protein is CASRGASPEKLFF. The chain links TRBV12-3 or TRBV12-4 to TRBJ1-4, with D possibly matching TRBD1 (6 bases). The CDR3 length is 13 residues. V was shortened by 6 bases and J by 7 bases, with 12 bases between the two germline ends.

This clonotype has just a few counts. The chain carries TRBV29-1 and TRBJ2-5, with D unclear. V lost 2 bases to trimming and J lost 8 bases, with 12 bases between them. The germline gives CDR1 SQVTM, CDR2 ANQGSEA. The CDR3 consists of 12 residues. CDR3 DNA: TGCAGCGTTGAAAAGTTGGCCTACACCCAGTACTTC. Amino acid sequence: CSVEKLAYTQYF.

This chain uses TRBV11-1 with TRBJ2-7, with TRBD1 matching 11 bases. CDR3 size: 13 residues. Germline V gene lookup returns CDR1 SGHAT and CDR2 FQDESV (reference sequence). J lost 6 bases, V lost 5 bases, and 3 bases had no gene match. CDR3 loop: CASSPGTGGEQYF. For the CDR3, the DNA is TGTGCCAGCAGCCCCGGGACAGGGGGCGAGCAGTACTTC.

This clonotype came up a few times. The chain has TRBV12-3 or TRBV12-4 and TRBJ2-2; D possibly corresponds to TRBD2 (5 bases). This CDR3 spans 15 amino acids. V lost 6 bases, J lost 4 bases, and 15 bases lay in between. CDR3 nucleotides: TGTGCCAGCAGGGAGGACGCACGGGGCACCGGGGAGCTGTTTTTT. Translation: CASREDARGTGELFF.

This chain joins TRBV20-1 and TRBJ1-6, with D hard to call. V dropped 3 bases and J dropped 4 bases, with 13 bases sitting between them. Germline CDR1 is DFQATT and CDR2 is SNEGSKA (reference sequence). The CDR3 length is 15 residues. The chain's CDR3 is CSASANSVYNSPLHF. CDR3 bases: TGCAGTGCTAGTGCGAACTCAGTGTATAATTCACCCCTCCACTTT.

The sample holds many counts of this clonotype. V is TRBV20-1 and J is TRBJ2-2; D is uncertain. The germline gives CDR1 DFQATT, CDR2 SNEGSKA (reference sequence). V lost 3 bases and J lost 0, with 14 bases in between. This CDR3 comprises 16 residues. The CDR3 coding sequence is TGCAGTGCTAGTCCTCCGCAGAGAGCGAACACCGGGGAGCTGTTTTTT. It specifies CSASPPQRANTGELFF.

This clonotype was observed a handful of times. V gene TRBV7-2 combines with J gene TRBJ2-1, with a tentative D call TRBD2 (6 bases). Per germline, CDR1 SGHTA and CDR2 FQGNSA. The CDR3 extends over 16 amino acids. Trimming cost V 5 bases and J 2 bases, with 16 bases left between them. DNA of the CDR3: TGTGCCAGCAGCCCGAACGGGGGTCCGGCCTACAATGAGCAGTTCTTC. Translating gives CASSPNGGPAYNEQFF. Supplemented by reference TRBV7-2 and TRBJ2-1, the full variable domain reads GAGVSQSPSNKVTEKGKDVELRCDPISGHTALYWYRQSLGQGLEFLIYFQGNSAPDKSGLPSDRFSAERTGGSVSTLTIQRTQQEDSAVYLCASSPNGGPAYNEQFFGPGTRLTVL.

The chain uses TRBV10-3 and TRBJ2-7; 13 bases line up with TRBD2. The germline gives CDR1 ENHRY, CDR2 SYGVKD. This CDR3 is 17 amino acids long. The V segment lost 4 bases and the J segment 2 bases; nucleotides outside the gene matches: 8. In DNA, the CDR3 is TGTGCCATCAGTGGGCGACTAGCGGGGGGTGCACCCTACGAGCAGTACTTC. Translation gives CAISGRLAGGAPYEQYF.

The gene calls are TRBV3-1 and TRBJ2-3; D is ambiguous. The CDR3 runs 12 residues. The germline V gene has CDR1 LGHDT and CDR2 YNNKEL (reference sequence). V was cut by 3 bases and J by 1 base, with 2 bases left in between. CDR3 sequence (DNA): TGTGCCAGCAGCCACGGCACAGATACGCAGTATTTT. The encoded protein is CASSHGTDTQYF.

The chain has TRBV20-1 and TRBJ2-2, with D perhaps matching TRBD1 or TRBD2 (5 bases each). The CDR3 loop spans 15 amino acids. Trimming took off 1 base at V and 4 bases at J, with 13 bases between the two ends. CDR1 and CDR2 from the germline V gene are DFQATT and SNEGSKA (reference sequence). The CDR3 bases are TGCAGTGCTAGAGGAATGGGGCGGGCCACCGGGGAGCTGTTTTTT. It codes for CSARGMGRATGELFF.

A few counts support this clonotype. The chain has TRBV10-3 and TRBJ2-7; possibly TRBD1 or TRBD2 for D (5 bases each). The CDR3 spans 13 residues. Per the germline V gene, CDR1 is ENHRY and CDR2 is SYGVKD. Between the trimmed V and J ends, which lost 8 bases and 3 bases, there was a span of 14 bases. Here the CDR3 DNA reads TGTGCCATCGGGGGACCTCCTTTCTACGAGCAGTACTTC. Its protein product is CAIGGPPFYEQYF.

This clonotype was counted only a few times. The gene calls are TRBV15 and TRBJ2-7, with a weak D call TRBD1 (5 bases). There are 14 residues in the CDR3. Trimming shortened V by 6 bases and J by 2 bases, and 14 bases separated the two germline ends. Germline-derived CDR1 and CDR2 are LNHNV and YYDKDF (reference sequence). The CDR3 DNA is TGTGCCACCAGGCCCCGACAGTCACCCTACGAGCAGTACTTC. Translated, it gives CATRPRQSPYEQYF.

J is TRBJ2-1 and V is TRBV7-9, with TRBD1 as a possible D gene (7 bases). CDR1 and CDR2 from the germline V gene are SEHNR and FQNEAQ (reference sequence). The CDR3 loop spans 16 amino acids. V was trimmed by 5 bases and J by 0 bases, leaving 14 bases between them. The CDR3 sequence: CASSRAGGSSYNEQFF. CDR3 nucleotide sequence: TGTGCCAGCAGCCGTGCAGGGGGGAGCTCCTACAATGAGCAGTTCTTC.